The 20 T cell receptor beta chains below come from one sample, sequenced in a study of T cell clonality in common variable immunodeficiency. Study-level points and caveats: In common variable immunodeficiency, TCR beta chains reportedly carried fewer deletions and N-nucleotide insertions.

Their antigens are not known. Here immunoSEQ multiplex PCR was the method, and the copy in TCRdb shows in-frame clones only, minus some. Observed in the sample are approximately 17,000 clones, none of them singletons. Input material: peripheral blood mononuclear cells. These receptors were obtained from a human donor with common variable immunodeficiency.

This clone has only a few counts. With the read ending 3 residues before the CDR3 end, the germline J gene is used to fill in that end. This rearrangement joins TRBV11-3 to TRBJ2-5; 7 bases are a match to TRBD1. Trimming removed 3 bases from V and 5 bases from J; junction bases left unmatched: 3. This CDR3 has 13 amino acids. Germline V lookup: CDR1 SGHNT, CDR2 YENEEA. The CDR3 bases that were read are TGTGCCAGCAGCTTGAGGGGGCTTGAGACC. This codes for CASSLRGLET. The full CDR3 protein reads CASSLRGLETQYF.

In regard to this clone: The CDR3 extends 3 residues past the end of the read, so its final part is completed from the germline J gene. V usage is TRBV7-9 and J usage is TRBJ2-3, with D perhaps matching TRBD2 (5 bases). This CDR3 comprises 10 residues. V was trimmed by 7 bases and J by 7 bases, leaving 6 bases between them. Germline lookup yields CDR1 SEHNR and CDR2 FQNEAQ (reference sequence). The CDR3 DNA, read in part, is TGTGCCAGCATAGCGAATACG. Amino acid sequence: CASIANT. The CDR3 in its entirety is CASIANTQYF.

This clone was detected ten times or more. The CDR3 end is not reached by the read, which stops 3 residues before it; the germline J gene fills it in. This chain links TRBV29-1 with TRBJ2-7; possibly TRBD1 for D (5 bases). CDR3 size: 12 residues. CDR1 and CDR2 (germline): SQVTM, ANQGSEA. Trimming cost V 4 bases and J 2 bases, with 9 bases left between them. The CDR3 DNA, read in part, is TGCAGCGTTGCGGACATCCCCTACGAG. It encodes CSVADIPYE. The complete CDR3 sequence is CSVADIPYEQYF.

As regards this clone: The DNA ends 3 residues before the CDR3 does, and the rest of the CDR3 is filled in from the germline J gene. J is TRBJ2-3 and V is TRBV18; the match to TRBD2 covers 7 bases. The CDR3 runs to 17 residues. The germline gives CDR1 KGHSH, CDR2 LQKENI. Trimming at V came to 4 bases and at J to 0 bases, leaving 10 bases not matched to a gene. CDR3 loop: CASSLVLAPQSTDTQYF. The covered CDR3 bases are TGTGCCAGCTCACTGGTACTAGCGCCACAAAGCACAGATACG.

Points on this clone: The sequence runs out 3 residues before the end of the CDR3; the remainder is reconstructed from the germline J gene. V usage is TRBV20-1 and J usage is TRBJ2-1, with 8 bases fitting TRBD2. CDR3 size: 15 residues. V lost 1 base, J lost 8 bases, and 10 bases stayed unmatched. Germline-derived CDR1 and CDR2 are DFQATT and SNEGSKA (reference sequence). CDR3 loop: CSARGRSGSIYEQFF. The covered CDR3 bases are TGCAGTGCTAGAGGACGGAGCGGGAGTATCTATGAG.

With respect to this clone: The CDR3 extends 3 residues past the end of the read, so its final part is completed from the germline J gene. The J gene is TRBJ1-2, the V gene TRBV6-1; tentatively, D is TRBD1 (5 bases). Germline CDR1 and CDR2: MNHNS and SASEGT. CDR3 length: 14 residues. V was pared by 2 bases and J by 4 bases, with 11 bases between. CDR3 DNA, as far as it was read: TGTGCCAGCAGTGAATGGAGAGACAGCTATGGC. Its protein is CASSEWRDSYG. The full CDR3 reads CASSEWRDSYGYTF.

This clone was counted between two and nine times. The read falls 3 residues short of the CDR3 end, and the missing part is taken from the germline J gene. The chain is built from TRBV18 and TRBJ1-2; 8 nucleotides align to TRBD1. Trimming at V came to 6 bases and at J to 5 bases, leaving 5 bases not matched to a gene. The CDR3 sequence is 13 residues long. Germline-derived CDR1 and CDR2 are KGHSH and LQKENI. Partial CDR3 DNA: TGTGCCAGCTCGCTGGACAGGGATTATGGC. This sequence encodes CASSLDRDYG. The full CDR3 is CASSLDRDYGYTF.

Worth noting for this clone: From the germline J gene comes the end of the CDR3, since the read stops 3 residues before it. V is TRBV29-1 and J is TRBJ2-7; D is perhaps TRBD1 (6 bases). This CDR3 has 14 amino acids. Trimming stripped 4 bases from V and 4 bases from J, with 17 bases between. Germline V gene sequence: CDR1 SQVTM, CDR2 ANQGSEA. The CDR3 here is CSVVGSKGGYEQYF. The sequenced CDR3 bases are TGCAGCGTTGTAGGGAGCAAAGGGGGTTACGAG.

This clone was seen only a few times. The sample holds other DNA sequences that translate to the same CDR3. CDR3 amino acids: CSAAAATEAFF. Incomplete CDR3 DNA: TGCAGTGCGGCCGCGGCGACTGAA. The V and J genes are TRBV20-1 and TRBJ1-1; D gene ambiguous. Read coverage stops 3 residues before the CDR3 terminus; the germline J gene supplies the remainder. Germline loops: CDR1 DFQATT, CDR2 SNEGSKA (reference sequence). The V gene lost 6 bases and the J gene lost 5 bases, with 10 bases spanning the gap. This CDR3 has 11 residues.

This clone appeared many times. The read stops 3 residues short of the end of the CDR3; the missing end is completed from the germline J gene. The V gene is TRBV18, the J gene TRBJ2-6; weak D call: TRBD1 (6 bases). V was trimmed by 6 bases and J by 6 bases, leaving 21 bases between them. Germline V gives CDR1 KGHSH, CDR2 LQKENI. This CDR3 comprises 17 residues. CDR3 loop: CASSFLTTGFEANVLTF. CDR3 DNA, as far as it was read: TGTGCCAGCTCGTTCTTGACAACAGGGTTCGAGGCCAACGTC.

Concerning this clone: The read comes to an end 3 residues before the CDR3 does, leaving the germline J gene to fill in the end. The chain has TRBV5-1 and TRBJ2-1; tentatively, D is TRBD1 (6 bases). The CDR3 totals 15 residues. The germline V gene encodes CDR1 SGHRS and CDR2 YFSETQ. The germline V and J ends were trimmed by 4 bases and 8 bases, with 19 bases remaining between them. The CDR3 spells CASSPFGGPGDEQFF. The DNA read from the CDR3 is TGCGCCAGCAGCCCCTTTGGGGGCCCTGGGGATGAG.

This clone was found many times. Read sequence stops 3 residues before the CDR3 end, and the germline J gene provides the missing end. This sequence joins TRBV7-2 and TRBJ2-3, with D tentatively TRBD1 (6 bases). The CDR3 length is 15 residues. Trimming left V 4 bases short and J 2 bases short, with 13 bases between. Germline V gene data show CDR1 as SGHTA and CDR2 as FQGNSA. The sequenced part of the CDR3 DNA is TGTGCCAGCAGCTCCCGCAGGGGATCCACAGATACG. It translates to CASSSRRGSTDT. The entire CDR3 protein is CASSSRRGSTDTQYF.

Remarks on this clone: The read ends 3 residues shy of where the CDR3 ends; the end is completed using the germline J gene. The rearrangement links TRBV19 to TRBJ2-5; TRBD2 is a possible D gene (5 bases). This CDR3 spans 16 amino acids. Germline V lookup: CDR1 LNHDA, CDR2 SQIVND (reference sequence). V lost 5 bases, J lost 6 bases, and 22 bases lay in between. The part of the CDR3 DNA that was read is TGTGCCAGTAGTCCGAGGGTCCGGCCAAGCAATCAGACC. Its translation is CASSPRVRPSNQT. The full CDR3 sequence reads CASSPRVRPSNQTQYF.

Concerning this clone: The DNA ends 3 residues before the CDR3 does, and the rest of the CDR3 is filled in from the germline J gene. This rearrangement joins TRBV5-5 to TRBJ2-7, with TRBD1 matching over 9 bases. The J segment lost 4 bases and the V segment lost 0 bases, leaving 5 bases of the junction unmatched. The CDR3 runs 15 residues. Germline loops: CDR1 SGHKS, CDR2 YYEKEE (reference sequence). CDR3 protein: CASSLDHRGRYEQYF. CDR3 DNA (partial): TGTGCCAGCAGCTTGGACCACAGGGGGCGGTACGAG. Based on the CDR3 plus reference TRBV5-5 and TRBJ2-7, the full variable domain is DAGVTQSPTHLIKTRGQQVTLRCSPISGHKSVSWYQQVLGQGPQFIFQYYEKEERGRGNFPDRFSARQFPNYSSELNVNALLLGDSALYLCASSLDHRGRYEQYFGPGTRLTVT.

This clone was observed many times. From the germline J gene comes the end of the CDR3, since the read stops 3 residues before it. The J gene is TRBJ1-1, the V gene TRBV6-2 or TRBV6-3; D is ambiguous. The CDR3 spans 14 residues. Trimming removed 0 bases from V and 4 bases from J, with 9 bases in between. Per germline, CDR1 MNHEY and CDR2 SVGEGT. The DNA read from the CDR3 is TGTGCCAGCAGTTACTCGGGCCCATTCACTGAA. It yields the protein CASSYSGPFTE. The full CDR3 sequence reads CASSYSGPFTEAFF.

This clone was seen a few times. The DNA ends 3 residues before the CDR3 does, and the rest of the CDR3 is filled in from the germline J gene. The chain carries TRBV7-3 and TRBJ1-3, with D possibly matching TRBD1 (6 bases). The CDR3 length is 15 residues. Trimming pared 5 bases from V and 0 bases from J, leaving 11 bases between. The V gene's germline CDR1 is SGHTA and CDR2 FQGTGA. The covered CDR3 bases are TGTGCCAGCAGCCGGGACAAAACCTCTGGAAACACC. Translating it yields CASSRDKTSGNT. The CDR3 as a whole reads CASSRDKTSGNTIYF.

This clone was seen at least ten times. The observed sequence ends 3 residues before the CDR3 terminus, with the missing tail filled in from the germline J gene. The chain has TRBV18 and TRBJ1-1; 8 nucleotides match TRBD1. The CDR3 extends over 14 amino acids. V was pared by 7 bases and J by 0 bases, with 4 bases of the junction left unmatched. Looked up from germline, CDR1 is KGHSH and CDR2 is LQKENI. The CDR3 spells CASLGQAMNTEAFF. The sequenced CDR3 bases are TGTGCCAGCTTGGGACAGGCAATGAACACTGAA.

This clone was counted at least ten times. The read stops 3 residues short of the end of the CDR3; the missing end is completed from the germline J gene. The rearrangement joins TRBV7-2 to TRBJ2-7; D unresolved. Trimming removed 5 bases from V and 6 bases from J, with 8 bases in between. Germline CDR1 SGHTA, CDR2 FQGNSA. The CDR3 sequence is 11 residues long. The CDR3 is CASSGHSEQYF. Partial CDR3 DNA: TGTGCCAGCAGCGGGCACTCCGAG. The whole variable domain, remainder taken from reference TRBV7-2 and TRBJ2-7, is GAGVSQSPSNKVTEKGKDVELRCDPISGHTALYWYRQSLGQGLEFLIYFQGNSAPDKSGLPSDRFSAERTGGSVSTLTIQRTQQEDSAVYLCASSGHSEQYFGPGTRLTVT.

This clone has only a few counts. Read data end 3 residues before the CDR3 end; the end is taken from the germline J gene. This chain connects TRBV19 to TRBJ1-5; 11 bases match TRBD1. V lost 5 bases to trimming and J lost 1 base; unmatched junction nucleotides: 13. Germline loops: CDR1 LNHDA, CDR2 SQIVND (reference sequence). The CDR3 consists of 19 residues. CDR3 sequence: CASSSLGTGGFRSNQPQHF. CDR3 bases read: TGTGCCAGTAGTTCACTGGGGACAGGGGGTTTTCGGAGCAATCAGCCC.

About this clone: The read ends 3 residues before the CDR3 terminus; that terminus is restored from the germline J gene. The rearrangement uses TRBV6-2 or TRBV6-3 and TRBJ2-5; tentative D call: TRBD1 (5 bases). The CDR3 runs to 15 residues. V gave up 2 bases and J gave up 1 base, with 11 bases separating them. Germline V gene data show CDR1 as MNHEY and CDR2 as SVGEGT. The DNA read from the CDR3 is TGTGCCAGCAGTTACGGGGCGTACCTCCAAGAGACC. Translated: CASSYGAYLQET. The whole CDR3 reads CASSYGAYLQETQYF.